The clone carrying this T cell receptor beta chain was counted at least ten times. Its cognate antigen is unknown. The sample is drawn from a study of post-analysis software for immune sequencing data. Included in the TCR beta cDNA libraries were unique molecular identifiers. From about 1 to 10 million T cells, roughly 530,000 cDNA molecules were obtained. MiXCR, run by TCRdb on the PCR reads, gives a single entry per CDR3 protein. The table includes 150,000 or so distinct CDR3 sequences, roughly 34% detected once. There are 16 residues in the CDR3. Germline CDR1 SQVTM, CDR2 ANQGSEA. V was pared by 2 bases and J by 8 bases, with 22 bases between. Whole-study findings and limits: In patients, about five TRBV segments were more frequent than in controls, with TRBV5-6, TRBV5-1 and TRBV20-1 among them. Diversity measured as normalized Chao1 was significantly lower in multiple sclerosis patients than in controls. The F measure placed samples prepared in the same batch into strongly shared clusters.

This clonotype was sampled from a girl under 18 with multiple sclerosis. This chain connects TRBV29-1 to TRBJ2-1, with a weak D call TRBD1 (6 bases). The sample here was blood, taken after autologous hematopoietic stem cell transplantation. The CDR3 here is CSVEYSFEGGADEQFF. CDR3 DNA sequence: TGCAGCGTTGAATATTCTTTTGAAGGGGGAGCCGATGAGCAGTTCTTC.